These 26 T cell receptor beta chains originate from one sample sequenced in a study of blood T cell repertoires in COVID-19. Produced via immunoSEQ multiplex PCR; TCRdb's table is partial and in-frame only. The sample carries roughly 200,000 clones, around 80% recorded once. The sample consisted of peripheral blood. The receptor set was obtained from a woman of 80 years or more with active or convalescent COVID-19.

This chain links TRBV9 with TRBJ2-7, with 10 positions matching TRBD1. The CDR3 extends over 16 amino acids. The germline CDR1 and CDR2 sequences are SGDLS and YYNGEE. V shed 4 bases, J shed 7 bases, and the junction held 14 bases outside the gene matches. CDR3 amino acids: CASSPPGRTGGEEQYF. The CDR3 DNA follows: TGTGCCAGCAGCCCCCCTGGTAGGACAGGGGGAGAAGAGCAGTACTTC.

The chain carries TRBV11-2 and TRBJ1-3, with TRBD1 as a possible D gene (5 bases). Between the trimmed V and J ends, which lost 4 bases and 4 bases, there was a span of 11 bases. This CDR3 comprises 14 residues. Looked up from germline, CDR1 is SGHAT and CDR2 is FQNNGV. The CDR3: CASSYRGSGNTIYF. In nucleotides, the CDR3 is TGTGCCAGCAGCTACCGGGGGTCCGGAAACACCATATATTTT.

The chain uses TRBV28 and TRBJ2-2, with D possibly being TRBD1 (6 bases). Trimming left V 1 base short and J 5 bases short, with 8 bases between. The V gene's germline CDR1 is MDHEN and CDR2 SYDVKM. The CDR3 extends over 14 amino acids. The CDR3 DNA reads TGTGCCAGCAGTTTATCCCAGGGGACCGGGGAGCTGTTTTTT. Amino acid sequence: CASSLSQGTGELFF.

This clone was seen many times. The rearrangement links TRBV7-3 to TRBJ2-3; 8 bases match TRBD2. This CDR3 spans 15 amino acids. Germline CDR1 is SGHTA and CDR2 is FQGTGA. J lost 2 bases, V lost 5 bases, and 6 bases had no gene match. CDR3 in DNA: TGTGCCAGCAGCGAGCGGGGGTTCCACACAGATACGCAGTATTTT. It is translated as CASSERGFHTDTQYF.

CDR3 region: CASTGRPNTEAFF. The CDR3 nucleotides are TGTGCCTCTACAGGGAGACCGAACACTGAAGCTTTCTTT. The chain recombines TRBV28 with TRBJ1-1; perhaps TRBD1 as D (6 bases). Trimming pared 11 bases from V and 1 base from J, leaving 14 bases between. Germline loops: CDR1 MDHEN, CDR2 SYDVKM. The CDR3 extends over 13 amino acids.

The chain links TRBV4-3 to TRBJ2-3; a weak D match, TRBD2 (7 bases). There are 18 residues in the CDR3. Germline assignment: CDR1 LGHNA and CDR2 YSLEER. Trimming took off 0 bases at V and 1 base at J, with 17 bases between the two ends. The CDR3 DNA reads TGCGCCAGCAGCCAAGATTACAGAAAAGGGGGGGGCACAGATACGCAGTATTTT. This sequence encodes CASSQDYRKGGGTDTQYF.

The rearrangement links TRBV12-3 or TRBV12-4 to TRBJ2-7, with D possibly being TRBD2 (6 bases). V gave up 5 bases and J gave up 6 bases, with 11 bases separating them. CDR3 length equals 12 residues. The CDR3 reads CASSNPSVEQYF. The DNA for the CDR3 is TGTGCCAGCAGTAACCCTAGCGTCGAGCAGTACTTC.

The rearrangement links TRBV19 to TRBJ1-6; D gene uncertain. Germline CDR1 reads LNHDA; CDR2 reads SQIVND (reference sequence). V lost 0 bases, J lost 0 bases, and 12 bases lay in between. The length of the CDR3 is 18 residues. CDR3 residues: CASSIDVPLLSYNSPLHF. As DNA, the CDR3 is TGTGCCAGTAGTATAGATGTACCCTTACTCTCCTATAATTCACCCCTCCACTTT.

V is TRBV2 and J is TRBJ2-7; 14 bases are a match to TRBD2. This CDR3 region has 16 residues. V shed 5 bases, J shed 4 bases, and the junction held 7 bases outside the gene matches. Germline lookup yields CDR1 SNHLY and CDR2 FYNNEI. CDR3 sequence reads: CASSSGTSGSWYEQYF. CDR3 DNA: TGTGCCAGCAGTTCCGGGACTAGCGGGAGTTGGTACGAGCAGTACTTC.

The chain combines TRBV3-1 (or the pseudogene TRBV3-2) with TRBJ2-3; D is undetermined. The germline CDR1 and CDR2 sequences are LGHDT and YNNKEL (reference sequence). Between the trimmed V and J ends, which lost 0 bases and 7 bases, there was a span of 17 bases. The CDR3 runs to 16 residues. CDR3 coding DNA: TGTGCCAGCAGCCAAGAGTTCCCAGCACAGTTTAATACGCAGTATTTT. Its protein is CASSQEFPAQFNTQYF.

J is TRBJ2-7 and V is TRBV24-1; 9 bases are a match to TRBD1. The germline V gene encodes CDR1 KGHDR and CDR2 SFDVKD. With V trimmed by 4 bases and J by 7 bases, 13 bases remained unmatched. The CDR3 sequence is 16 residues long. CDR3 residues: CATSDPSSQGAGEQYF. CDR3 in DNA: TGTGCCACCAGTGACCCCTCCTCACAGGGGGCTGGGGAGCAGTACTTC.

V is TRBV6-5 and J is TRBJ1-6; 7 bases are a match to TRBD1. Germline V gene lookup returns CDR1 MNHEY and CDR2 SVGAGI. The CDR3 length is 15 residues. J lost 2 bases, V lost 7 bases, and 5 bases had no gene match. DNA for the CDR3: TGTGCCAGCACTCGGGGACAGACCTATAATTCACCCCTCCACTTT. Protein product: CASTRGQTYNSPLHF.

The V and J genes are TRBV7-3 and TRBJ1-2; 7 positions agree with TRBD1. Germline V gene data show CDR1 as SGHTA and CDR2 as FQGTGA. Trimming at V came to 5 bases and at J to 4 bases, leaving 7 bases not matched to a gene. The CDR3 is 14 amino acids. CDR3 protein: CASSLNTGAYGYTF. In nucleotides, the CDR3 is TGTGCCAGCAGCCTGAACACAGGGGCCTATGGCTACACCTTC.

This rearrangement joins TRBV6-2 or TRBV6-3 to TRBJ1-1; D might be TRBD1 (6 bases). The CDR3 loop spans 18 amino acids. Germline CDR1 and CDR2: MNHEY and SVGEGT. The V end was cut by 4 bases, the J end by 2 bases, with 23 bases between. DNA of the CDR3: TGTGCCAGCAGTTCCCCGGCCGCAGGGGTTCTCGTAAACACTGAAGCTTTCTTT. Protein sequence: CASSSPAAGVLVNTEAFF.

The chain is built from TRBV4-1 and TRBJ1-2, with no clear D. From germline, CDR1 is MGHRA and CDR2 YSYEKL. This CDR3 is 14 amino acids long. V was clipped by 4 bases and J by 2 bases, with 11 bases between them. In DNA, the CDR3 is TGCGCCAGCAGCCGCCTACGGCGGAACTATGGCTACACCTTC. It is translated as CASSRLRRNYGYTF.

This chain joins TRBV9 and TRBJ2-5; 10 positions agree with TRBD2. CDR1 and CDR2 (germline): SGDLS, YYNGEE. The CDR3 length is 15 residues. The V segment lost 4 bases and the J segment 2 bases; nucleotides outside the gene matches: 5. The CDR3 nucleotides read TGTGCCAGCAGCAGTAGCGGGGGGCCTCAAGAGACCCAGTACTTC. It is translated as CASSSSGGPQETQYF. Filled out from reference TRBV9 and TRBJ2-5, the complete variable domain reads DSGVTQTPKHLITATGQRVTLRCSPRSGDLSVYWYQQSLDQGLQFLIQYYNGEERAKGNILERFSAQQFPDLHSELNLSSLELGDSALYFCASSSSGGPQETQYFGPGTRLLVL.

V gene TRBV7-9 combines with J gene TRBJ2-1; D may be TRBD1 (6 bases). Germline assignment: CDR1 SEHNR and CDR2 FQNEAQ (reference sequence). This CDR3 comprises 14 residues. Deletions cut 7 bases from V and 5 bases from J, with 15 bases between. The CDR3 loop reads CASNYRALDNEQFF. CDR3 in DNA: TGTGCCAGCAACTACAGGGCCCTGGACAATGAGCAGTTCTTC.

The rearrangement joins TRBV19 to TRBJ1-5; TRBD1 agrees at 11 bases. The CDR3 is 16 residues long. V trimming: 7 bases; J trimming: 0 bases; junction bases outside the gene matches: 5. Germline V CDR1 and CDR2: LNHDA, SQIVND (reference sequence). CDR3 region: CASKRTGGYSNQPQHF. The DNA for the CDR3 is TGTGCCAGTAAGAGGACAGGGGGCTATAGCAATCAGCCCCAGCATTTT.

The rearrangement uses TRBV18 and TRBJ2-7; no clear D gene. V was shortened by 0 bases and J by 5 bases, with 8 bases between the two germline ends. This CDR3 has 13 amino acids. Per the germline V gene, CDR1 is KGHSH and CDR2 is LQKENI. The CDR3 loop is CASSPPSRHEQYF. The CDR3 DNA sequence: TGTGCCAGCTCACCACCGAGCAGGCACGAGCAGTACTTC.

The chain combines TRBV14 with TRBJ2-5, with 7 bases matching TRBD2. CDR3 size: 13 residues. Germline CDR1 is SGHDN and CDR2 is FVKESK. J was trimmed by 3 bases and V by 9 bases; bases with no gene match: 7. The chain's CDR3 is CASRVRGEETQYF. The DNA for the CDR3 is TGTGCCAGTAGAGTTCGGGGGGAAGAGACCCAGTACTTC.

The V and J genes are TRBV7-2 and TRBJ2-7, with D perhaps TRBD2 (5 bases). CDR3 size: 13 residues. V lost 1 base, J lost 6 bases, and 10 bases lay in between. The V gene's germline CDR1 is SGHTA and CDR2 FQGNSA. CDR3 coding DNA: TGTGCCAGCAGCTTAGGGCTAGCCGGCGAGCAGTACTTC. Translated: CASSLGLAGEQYF.

V gene TRBV5-1 combines with J gene TRBJ1-1; 7 bases map to TRBD1. After removal of 7 bases from V and 0 bases from J, the junction contained 9 bases not matched to a gene. The CDR3 runs 15 residues. The germline V gene encodes CDR1 SGHRS and CDR2 YFSETQ. CDR3 sequence: CASFQGGTMNTEAFF. CDR3 DNA sequence: TGCGCCAGCTTTCAGGGGGGAACCATGAACACTGAAGCTTTCTTT.

The rearrangement links TRBV18 to TRBJ1-1; D gene unclear. This CDR3 is built from 16 residues. V shed 0 bases and J shed 1 base, with 12 bases lying between them. The V gene's germline CDR1 is KGHSH and CDR2 LQKENI. The CDR3 DNA reads TGTGCCAGCTCACCACCGAGGGCAGCGGGGAACACTGAAGCTTTCTTT. Translating it yields CASSPPRAAGNTEAFF.

The rearrangement uses TRBV19 and TRBJ1-2, with 7 bases fitting TRBD1. Germline V gives CDR1 LNHDA, CDR2 SQIVND (reference sequence). CDR3 size: 12 residues. V gave up 5 bases and J gave up 5 bases; unmatched junction bases: 2. In nucleotides, the CDR3 is TGTGCCAGTAGTCAGGGACAGTATGGCTACACCTTC. Encoded protein: CASSQGQYGYTF.

The chain links TRBV13 to TRBJ1-6, with 7 bases matching TRBD1. In germline, CDR1 is PRHDT, CDR2 FYEKMQ (reference sequence). The CDR3 runs 17 residues. V lost 0 bases, J lost 5 bases, and 7 bases stayed unmatched. CDR3 coding DNA: TGTGCCAGCAGCTTAGGACGACAGGGAGATGATAATTCACCCCTCCACTTT. Translation gives CASSLGRQGDDNSPLHF.

This clone was seen once. The CDR3, as DNA: TGTGCCAGCAGCTTATTTCAACTAGCGGGAGAGGAGACCCAGTACTTC. It encodes CASSLFQLAGEETQYF. The rearrangement links TRBV7-2 to TRBJ2-5; TRBD2 matches 11 bases. The germline CDR1 and CDR2 sequences are SGHTA and FQGNSA. The CDR3 length is 16 residues. Trimming took 2 bases from V and 5 from J; bases not matched to a gene: 7.